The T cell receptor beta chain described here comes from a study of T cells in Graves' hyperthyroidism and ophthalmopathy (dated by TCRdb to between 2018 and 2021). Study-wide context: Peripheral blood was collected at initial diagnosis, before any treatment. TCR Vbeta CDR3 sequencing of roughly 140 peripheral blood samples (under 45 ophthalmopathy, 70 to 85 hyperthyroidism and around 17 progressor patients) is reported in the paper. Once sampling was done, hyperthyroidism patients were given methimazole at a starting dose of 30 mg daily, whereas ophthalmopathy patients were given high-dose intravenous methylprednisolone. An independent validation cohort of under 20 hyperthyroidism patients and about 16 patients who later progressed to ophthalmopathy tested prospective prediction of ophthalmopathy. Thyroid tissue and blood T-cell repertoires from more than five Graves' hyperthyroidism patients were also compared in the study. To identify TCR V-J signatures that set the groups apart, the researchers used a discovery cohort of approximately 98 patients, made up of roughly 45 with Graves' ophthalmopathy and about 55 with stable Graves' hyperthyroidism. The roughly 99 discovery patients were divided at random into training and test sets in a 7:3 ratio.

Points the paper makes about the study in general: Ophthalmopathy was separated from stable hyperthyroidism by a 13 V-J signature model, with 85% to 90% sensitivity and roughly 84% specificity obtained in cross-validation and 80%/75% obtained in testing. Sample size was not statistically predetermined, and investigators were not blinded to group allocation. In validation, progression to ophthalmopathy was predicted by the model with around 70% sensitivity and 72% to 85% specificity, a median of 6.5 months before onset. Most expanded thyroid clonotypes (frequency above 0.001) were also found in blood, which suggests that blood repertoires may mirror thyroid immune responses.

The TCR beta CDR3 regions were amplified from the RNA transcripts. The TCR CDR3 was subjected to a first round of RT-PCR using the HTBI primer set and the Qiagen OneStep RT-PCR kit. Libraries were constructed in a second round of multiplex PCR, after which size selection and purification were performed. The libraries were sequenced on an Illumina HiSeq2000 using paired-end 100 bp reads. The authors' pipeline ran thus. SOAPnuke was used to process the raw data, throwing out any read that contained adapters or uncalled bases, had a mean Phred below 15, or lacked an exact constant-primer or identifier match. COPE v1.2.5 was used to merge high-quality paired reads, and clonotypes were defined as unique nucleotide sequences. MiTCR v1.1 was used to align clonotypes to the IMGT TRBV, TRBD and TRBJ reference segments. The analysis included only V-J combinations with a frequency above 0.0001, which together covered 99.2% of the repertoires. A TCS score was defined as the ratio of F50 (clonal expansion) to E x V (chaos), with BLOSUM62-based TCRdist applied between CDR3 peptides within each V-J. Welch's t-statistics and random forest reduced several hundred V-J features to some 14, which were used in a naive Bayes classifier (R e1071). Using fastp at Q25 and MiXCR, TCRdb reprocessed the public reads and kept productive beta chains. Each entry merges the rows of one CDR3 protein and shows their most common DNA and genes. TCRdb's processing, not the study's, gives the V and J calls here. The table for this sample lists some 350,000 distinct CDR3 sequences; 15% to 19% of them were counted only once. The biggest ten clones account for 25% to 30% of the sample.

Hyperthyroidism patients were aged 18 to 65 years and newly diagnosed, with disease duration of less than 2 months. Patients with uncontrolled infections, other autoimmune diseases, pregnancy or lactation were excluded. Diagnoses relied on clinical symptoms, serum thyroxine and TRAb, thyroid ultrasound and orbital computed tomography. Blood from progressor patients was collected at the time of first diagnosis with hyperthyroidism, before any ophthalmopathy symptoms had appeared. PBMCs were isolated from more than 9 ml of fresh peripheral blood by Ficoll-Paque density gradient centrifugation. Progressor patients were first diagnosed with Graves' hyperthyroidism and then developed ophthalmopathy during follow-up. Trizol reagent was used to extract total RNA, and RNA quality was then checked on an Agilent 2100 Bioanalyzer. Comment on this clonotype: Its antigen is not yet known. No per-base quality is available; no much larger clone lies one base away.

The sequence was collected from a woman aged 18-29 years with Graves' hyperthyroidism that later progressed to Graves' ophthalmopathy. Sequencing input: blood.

The CDR3 reads CAISELGPGETQYF. The nucleotide sequence is given as TGTGCCATCAGTGAGTTGGGACCGGGAGAGACCCAGTACTTC. This chain joins TRBV10-3 to TRBJ2-5; the D gene is perhaps TRBD1 or TRBD2, as each covers 5 bases. V is clipped by 1 base and J by 4 bases, and the sequence between their germline boundaries is 10 bases long. Counted from cysteine to phenylalanine, this CDR3 has 14 amino acids. Only the CDR3 part of the read is kept: 42 bases, read in frame from the first base. CDR1 and CDR2 were assigned from the germline V gene as ENHRY and SYGVKD.